The clone carrying this T cell receptor (beta chain) was detected many times. The antigen remains unidentified. This sample is part of a study of early T cells in non-severe SARS-CoV-2 infection. General study points: Matching against VDJdb likely underestimated virus-specific expansions, favoring anti-spike CD8.

TCRdb recomputed calls from the 5' RACE reads with MiXCR, one row per CDR3 protein. The sample records fewer than 55,000 distinct CDR3 sequences, 8% to 13% being singletons. Unmatched junction bases numbered 12, after V lost 6 bases and J lost 10 bases. There are 14 residues in the CDR3. In germline, CDR1 is MNHNY, CDR2 SVGAGI (reference sequence). The sequence came from an adult who was a healthcare worker with PCR-confirmed SARS-CoV-2 infection or an uninfected control (not recorded which). V and J are TRBV6-6 and TRBJ1-5; 7 bases line up with TRBD1. The sample was whole blood. In nucleotides, the CDR3 is TGTGCCAGCAGAAAAGAACAGGGGTTTCGACCCCAGCATTTT. Its translation: CASRKEQGFRPQHF.